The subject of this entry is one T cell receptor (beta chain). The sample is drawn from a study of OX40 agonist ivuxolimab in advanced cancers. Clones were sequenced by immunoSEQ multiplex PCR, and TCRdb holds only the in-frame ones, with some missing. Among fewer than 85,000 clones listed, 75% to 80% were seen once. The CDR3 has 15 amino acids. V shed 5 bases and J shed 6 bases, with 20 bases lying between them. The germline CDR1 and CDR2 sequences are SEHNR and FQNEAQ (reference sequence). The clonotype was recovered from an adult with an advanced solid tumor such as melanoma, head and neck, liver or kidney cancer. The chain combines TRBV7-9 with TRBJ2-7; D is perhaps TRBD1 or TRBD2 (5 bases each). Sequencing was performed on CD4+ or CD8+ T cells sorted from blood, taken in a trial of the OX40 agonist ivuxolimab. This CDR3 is CASSTYRTGFGEQYF. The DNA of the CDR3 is TGTGCCAGCAGCACCTACAGGACGGGATTCGGCGAGCAGTACTTC.